These 28 T cell receptor beta chains were sequenced from one sample in a study of blood T cell repertoires in COVID-19. Measured with immunoSEQ multiplex PCR; TCRdb has only the in-frame clones, and not every one. Of fewer than 650,000 clones listed, about 89% are singletons. Sample: peripheral blood. The source of these receptors is a woman in her fifties or sixties with COVID-19, enrolled during active disease.

This rearrangement joins TRBV2 to TRBJ1-2, with D unresolved. V was clipped by 7 bases and J by 6 bases, with 18 bases between them. CDR1 is SNHLY, CDR2 FYNNEI, per germline. This CDR3 has 14 amino acids. The CDR3 spells CASKISGSVDGYTF. CDR3 nucleotides: TGTGCCAGCAAGATCTCGGGAAGCGTCGATGGCTACACCTTC.

The rearrangement links TRBV2 to TRBJ2-3; 7 nucleotides match TRBD2. Germline trimming cut 0 bases from V and 2 bases from J; bases unmatched to any gene: 8. The CDR3 extends over 17 amino acids. CDR1 SNHLY and CDR2 FYNNEI come from the germline V gene. The CDR3 nucleotides read TGTGCCAGCAGTGAAGCAGGCCCTAGCGGATTCACAGATACGCAGTATTTT. Its protein product is CASSEAGPSGFTDTQYF.

The rearrangement links TRBV2 to TRBJ1-4, with a weak D call TRBD1 (6 bases). The CDR3 length is 13 residues. Germline values: CDR1 SNHLY, CDR2 FYNNEI. V gave up 11 bases and J gave up 7 bases, with 17 bases separating them. The CDR3 DNA reads as TGTGCCTCCCAAAGGGGGATGGCTGAAAAACTGTTTTTT. As protein: CASQRGMAEKLFF.

The V call is TRBV24-1, the J call TRBJ2-6; TRBD1 agrees at 8 bases. This CDR3 region has 17 residues. CDR1 and CDR2 (germline): KGHDR, SFDVKD. After removal of 3 bases from V and 2 bases from J, the junction contained 5 bases not matched to a gene. The CDR3 bases are TGTGCCACCAGTGATCGCCGGACAGGGACTGGGGCCAACGTCCTGACTTTC. Protein: CATSDRRTGTGANVLTF.

This chain connects TRBV9 to TRBJ2-7; 8 bases fit TRBD2. Germline lookup yields CDR1 SGDLS and CDR2 YYNGEE. V was pared by 1 base and J by 1 base, with 4 bases of the junction left unmatched. This CDR3 contains 15 residues. The CDR3 DNA reads TGTGCCAGCAGCGTATCGGGGGGGCCGTCCTACGAGCAGTACTTC. This sequence encodes CASSVSGGPSYEQYF.

The chain uses TRBV5-6 and TRBJ1-2, with 10 bases fitting TRBD1. The CDR3 spans 15 residues. CDR1 is SGHDT, CDR2 YYEEEE, per germline. The trim removed 4 bases at V and 1 base at J, leaving 4 bases unmatched. DNA of the CDR3: TGTGCCAGCAGCACTGGGACAGGGGTTAACTATGGCTACACCTTC. As protein: CASSTGTGVNYGYTF.

The chain uses TRBV9 and TRBJ2-2; 8 bases align to TRBD2. Trimming cost V 0 bases and J 5 bases; bases outside gene matches: 3. The germline V gene has CDR1 SGDLS and CDR2 YYNGEE. The CDR3 extends over 15 amino acids. CDR3 sequence (DNA): TGTGCCAGCAGCGTAGCCGGGGGGGCAACCGGGGAGCTGTTTTTT. Amino acids: CASSVAGGATGELFF.

The chain combines TRBV7-9 with TRBJ1-1; D unclear. The CDR3 spans 12 residues. Germline lookup yields CDR1 SEHNR and CDR2 FQNEAQ (reference sequence). V gave up 4 bases and J gave up 3 bases, with 6 bases separating them. The CDR3 DNA reads as TGTGCCAGCAGCTACGGAGACACTGAAGCTTTCTTT. Protein product: CASSYGDTEAFF.

The gene calls are TRBV3-1 (or the pseudogene TRBV3-2) and TRBJ2-1, with D tentatively TRBD2 (5 bases). Trimming left V 5 bases short and J 7 bases short, with 18 bases between. CDR1 is LGHDT and CDR2 is YNNKEL in the germline V gene (reference sequence). This CDR3 contains 15 residues. The CDR3 sequence is CASSKTADWRNEQFF. CDR3 in DNA: TGTGCCAGCAGCAAAACGGCGGACTGGAGAAATGAGCAGTTCTTC.

This sequence joins TRBV5-4 and TRBJ2-7; 12 bases are a match to TRBD2. CDR1 SGHNT and CDR2 YYREEE come from the germline V gene (reference sequence). V lost 3 bases and J lost 6; bases outside the gene matches: 16. The CDR3 runs 18 residues. The CDR3 DNA reads as TGTGCCAGCAGCTGGGGGCTAGCGGGGGGGCCACTACCGGGCGAGCAGTACTTC. This sequence encodes CASSWGLAGGPLPGEQYF.

There are a few counts of this clone. The CDR3 loop is CASSYSVLEGPLHF. The CDR3 DNA is TGTGCCAGCAGTTACTCGGTGTTAGAGGGACCCCTCCACTTT. V gene TRBV6-5 combines with J gene TRBJ1-6; the D is unclear. Deletions cut 0 bases from V and 12 bases from J, with 12 bases between. The germline gives CDR1 MNHEY, CDR2 SVGAGI. The CDR3 sequence is 14 residues long.

The chain recombines TRBV5-1 with TRBJ1-1, with D hard to call. The CDR3 consists of 14 residues. Deletions cut 4 bases from V and 1 base from J, with 11 bases between. Per the germline V gene, CDR1 is SGHRS and CDR2 is YFSETQ. As DNA, the CDR3 is TGCGCCAGCAGCCCGAATACAGAGAACACTGAAGCTTTCTTT. This encodes CASSPNTENTEAFF.

The CDR3 nucleotides are TGCGCCAGCAGGGACAGGGGGCGCGGGGAGGCTGAAGCTTTCTTT. Translated, it gives CASRDRGRGEAEAFF. The rearrangement links TRBV5-1 to TRBJ1-1, with 11 positions matching TRBD1. Germline CDR1 SGHRS, CDR2 YFSETQ. V was clipped by 5 bases and J by 6 bases; unmatched bases: 9. This CDR3 has 15 amino acids.

This clone showed up just a few times. The chain uses TRBV27 and TRBJ1-6; D unresolved. The ends were cut back, 5 bases at V and 0 bases at J, with 11 bases in the middle. In germline, CDR1 is MNHEY, CDR2 SMNVEV (reference sequence). The CDR3 is 16 amino acids. In DNA, the CDR3 is TGTGCCAGCAGTAGTCCCGCCAGCTCCTATAATTCACCCCTCCACTTT. Its translation is CASSSPASSYNSPLHF.

This clone was counted only a few times. The chain carries TRBV28 and TRBJ1-1; TRBD1 aligns across 9 bases. This CDR3 has 14 amino acids. Per the germline V gene, CDR1 is MDHEN and CDR2 is SYDVKM. V was pared by 9 bases and J by 1 base, with 6 bases of the junction left unmatched. In DNA, the CDR3 is TGTGCCAGTGAGACAGGGGGACCGAACACTGAAGCTTTCTTT. It codes for CASETGGPNTEAFF.

V is TRBV7-9 and J is TRBJ2-2; tentative D call: TRBD2 (7 bases). The CDR3 runs to 15 residues. V lost 4 bases to trimming and J lost 6 bases, with 15 bases between them. Germline assignment: CDR1 SEHNR and CDR2 FQNEAQ (reference sequence). The CDR3 here is CASSSPGGVSGELFF. DNA of the CDR3: TGTGCCAGCAGCTCCCCGGGGGGCGTATCCGGGGAGCTGTTTTTT.

The rearrangement uses TRBV4-1 and TRBJ2-3; the match to TRBD2 covers 9 bases. The junction had 4 bases not matched to a gene; V was cut back by 3 bases and J by 6 bases. This CDR3 has 14 amino acids. Germline V gives CDR1 MGHRA, CDR2 YSYEKL. This chain's CDR3 is CASSQAGGPDTQYF. CDR3 bases: TGCGCCAGCAGCCAGGCGGGGGGGCCTGATACGCAGTATTTT.

A remark on this clone: Other nucleotide sequences in the sample specify the same CDR3. V gene TRBV30 combines with J gene TRBJ1-4; TRBD1 is a possible D gene (5 bases). The CDR3 is 14 amino acids. Germline-derived CDR1 and CDR2 are GTSNPN and SVGIG (reference sequence). Trimming removed 2 bases at V and 1 base at J, with 8 bases between. The CDR3 nucleotides read TGTGCCTGGAGTAGGAGGGGAACTAATGAAAAACTGTTTTTT. This codes for CAWSRRGTNEKLFF.

The V call is TRBV5-1, the J call TRBJ1-1; 7 bases line up with TRBD1. V was pared by 1 base and J by 7 bases, with 7 bases of the junction left unmatched. CDR1 is SGHRS, CDR2 YFSETQ, per germline. This CDR3 is built from 14 residues. DNA for the CDR3: TGCGCCAGCAGCTTGAGACAGGGCTCCTTTGAAGCTTTCTTT. Encoded protein: CASSLRQGSFEAFF.

About this clone: Distinct nucleotide sequences in the sample also encode this CDR3. This chain links TRBV27 with TRBJ1-5; possible D gene TRBD1, 6 bases. Germline V CDR1 and CDR2: MNHEY, SMNVEV (reference sequence). V was cut by 2 bases and J by 2 bases, with 7 bases left in between. The CDR3 is 14 residues long. CDR3 residues: CASSLRQGNQPQHF. The CDR3 bases are TGTGCCAGCAGTTTACGACAGGGCAATCAGCCCCAGCATTTT.

J is TRBJ2-5 and V is TRBV24-1; D is undetermined. The V end lost 3 bases, the J end lost 4 bases, and 11 bases lay between the germline ends. Germline CDR1 is KGHDR and CDR2 is SFDVKD. The CDR3 runs 14 residues. The CDR3 DNA is TGTGCCACCAGTGATCCTCTTATCGGAGAGACCCAGTACTTC. This translates into CATSDPLIGETQYF.

This clone was seen just once. The gene calls are TRBV4-2 and TRBJ2-7; TRBD2 matches 12 bases. Trimming took 4 bases from V and 3 from J; bases not matched to a gene: 7. Germline V lookup: CDR1 LGHNA, CDR2 YNFKEQ. This CDR3 region has 16 residues. CDR3 DNA: TGTGCCAGCAGCCCAGACCCTAGCGGGGGGGTCTACGAGCAGTACTTC. This translates into CASSPDPSGGVYEQYF.

V gene TRBV5-4 combines with J gene TRBJ1-2, with 7 nucleotides matching TRBD1. Germline CDR1 SGHNT, CDR2 YYREEE (reference sequence). Trimming removed 4 bases from V and 8 bases from J; junction bases left unmatched: 17. The CDR3 loop spans 16 amino acids. The CDR3 nucleotides read TGTGCCAGCAGCACCCAGGGGGTCGCCCCGAGGGGAGGCTACACCTTC. Residues: CASSTQGVAPRGGYTF.

Only one count was recorded for this clone. The rearrangement joins TRBV6-6 to TRBJ1-1; D unclear. Germline-derived CDR1 and CDR2 are MNHNY and SVGAGI (reference sequence). V shed 6 bases and J shed 1 base, with 12 bases lying between them. The CDR3 sequence is 14 residues long. Written as DNA, the CDR3 is TGTGCCAGCAGCTCTTCCGACACGAACACTGAAGCTTTCTTT. It specifies CASSSSDTNTEAFF.

This chain connects TRBV29-1 to TRBJ1-3, with TRBD1 as a possible D gene (6 bases). This CDR3 has 14 amino acids. With 6 bases removed from V and 2 bases from J, the gap between germline ends came to 14 bases. Looked up from germline, CDR1 is SQVTM and CDR2 is ANQGSEA. CDR3 residues: CSVTNQGTGNTIYF. In nucleotides, the CDR3 is TGCAGCGTCACGAATCAGGGGACTGGAAACACCATATATTTT.

In the case of this clone: Its ends do not fully match the called genes, so a read error is possible. The chain couples TRBV6-5 to TRBJ1-2; 7 bases agree with TRBD1. CDR1 is MNHEY and CDR2 is SVGAGI in the germline V gene. This CDR3 contains 11 residues. CDR3 DNA: TGTGCCAGCAGTCCCGGGGACAGTGTCTCCTTC. It encodes CASSPGDSVSF.

J is TRBJ1-1 and V is TRBV2; D perhaps matches TRBD1 (6 bases). The V end lost 1 base, the J end lost 1 base, and 10 bases lay between the germline ends. Germline-derived CDR1 and CDR2 are SNHLY and FYNNEI. The length of the CDR3 is 15 residues. CDR3 sequence (DNA): TGTGCCAGCAGTGAAGAGGAGACAGGGAACACTGAAGCTTTCTTT. Amino acid sequence: CASSEEETGNTEAFF.

The genes are TRBV5-5 and TRBJ1-1, with D perhaps matching TRBD1 (5 bases). This CDR3 is 16 amino acids long. Trimming took 5 bases from V and 1 from J, leaving 18 bases between them. Looked up from germline, CDR1 is SGHKS and CDR2 is YYEKEE (reference sequence). The CDR3 protein is CASSWGGTPGNTEAFF. The CDR3, as DNA: TGTGCCAGCAGTTGGGGAGGGACTCCAGGGAACACTGAAGCTTTCTTT.